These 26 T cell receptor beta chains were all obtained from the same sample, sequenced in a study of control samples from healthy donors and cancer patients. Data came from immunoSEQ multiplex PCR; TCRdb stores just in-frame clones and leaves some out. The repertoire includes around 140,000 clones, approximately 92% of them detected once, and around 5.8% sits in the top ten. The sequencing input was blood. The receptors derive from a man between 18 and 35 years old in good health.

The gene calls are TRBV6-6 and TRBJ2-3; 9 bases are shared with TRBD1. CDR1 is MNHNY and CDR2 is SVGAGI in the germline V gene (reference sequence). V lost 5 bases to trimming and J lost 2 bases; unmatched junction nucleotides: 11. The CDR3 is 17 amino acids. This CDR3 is CASSRAGQGPSTDTQYF. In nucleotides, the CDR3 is TGTGCCAGCAGTCGGGCGGGACAGGGACCGTCCACAGATACGCAGTATTTT.

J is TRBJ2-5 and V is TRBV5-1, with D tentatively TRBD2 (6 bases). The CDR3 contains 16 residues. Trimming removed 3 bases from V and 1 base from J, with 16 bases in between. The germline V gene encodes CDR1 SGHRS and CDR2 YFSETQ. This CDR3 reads CASSSGNRAGQETQYF. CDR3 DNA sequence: TGCGCCAGCAGCTCGGGTAACCGAGCGGGCCAAGAGACCCAGTACTTC.

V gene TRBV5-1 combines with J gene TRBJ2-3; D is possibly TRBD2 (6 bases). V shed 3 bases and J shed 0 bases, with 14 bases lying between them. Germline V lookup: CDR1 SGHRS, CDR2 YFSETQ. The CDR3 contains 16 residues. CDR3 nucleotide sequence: TGCGCCAGCAGCTGGGTCGGGGGTTCCAGCACAGATACGCAGTATTTT. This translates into CASSWVGGSSTDTQYF.

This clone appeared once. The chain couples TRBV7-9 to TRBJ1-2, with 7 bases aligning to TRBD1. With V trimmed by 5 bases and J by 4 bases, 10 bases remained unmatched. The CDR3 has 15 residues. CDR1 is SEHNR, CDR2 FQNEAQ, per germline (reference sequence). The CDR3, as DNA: TGTGCCAGCAGCCCCGGGACAGTTGATCTCTATGGCTACACCTTC. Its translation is CASSPGTVDLYGYTF.

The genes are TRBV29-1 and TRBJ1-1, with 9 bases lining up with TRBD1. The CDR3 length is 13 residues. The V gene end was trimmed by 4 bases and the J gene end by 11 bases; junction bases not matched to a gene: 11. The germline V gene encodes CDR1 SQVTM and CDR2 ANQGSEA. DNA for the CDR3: TGCAGCGTTGGGGGGACAGGGACCCGCAGGGCTTTCTTT. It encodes CSVGGTGTRRAFF.

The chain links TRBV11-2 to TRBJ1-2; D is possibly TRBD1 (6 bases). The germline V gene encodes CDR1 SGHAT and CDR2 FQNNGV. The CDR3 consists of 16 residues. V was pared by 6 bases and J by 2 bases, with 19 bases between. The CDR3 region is CASRPIAGGLNYGYTF. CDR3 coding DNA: TGTGCCAGCAGACCAATAGCCGGGGGCTTGAACTATGGCTACACCTTC.

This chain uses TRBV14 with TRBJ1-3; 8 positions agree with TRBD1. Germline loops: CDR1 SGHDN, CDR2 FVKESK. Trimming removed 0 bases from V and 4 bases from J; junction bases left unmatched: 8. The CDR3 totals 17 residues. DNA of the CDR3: TGTGCCAGCAGCCAAGATTGGTGGACAGGGAACGGAAACACCATATATTTT. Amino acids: CASSQDWWTGNGNTIYF.

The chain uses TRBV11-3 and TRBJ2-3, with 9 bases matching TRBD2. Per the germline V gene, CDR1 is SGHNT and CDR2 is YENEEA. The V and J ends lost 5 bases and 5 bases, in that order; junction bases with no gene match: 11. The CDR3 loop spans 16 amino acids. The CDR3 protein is CASSPNPGLALDTQYF. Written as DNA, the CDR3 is TGTGCCAGCAGCCCGAATCCGGGACTAGCATTAGATACGCAGTATTTT.

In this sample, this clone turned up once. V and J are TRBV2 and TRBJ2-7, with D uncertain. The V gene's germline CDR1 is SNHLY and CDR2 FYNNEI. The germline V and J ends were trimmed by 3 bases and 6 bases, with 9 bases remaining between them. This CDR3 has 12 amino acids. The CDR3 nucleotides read TGTGCCAGCAGTGAGAGTCCCTTCGAGCAGTACTTC. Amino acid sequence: CASSESPFEQYF.

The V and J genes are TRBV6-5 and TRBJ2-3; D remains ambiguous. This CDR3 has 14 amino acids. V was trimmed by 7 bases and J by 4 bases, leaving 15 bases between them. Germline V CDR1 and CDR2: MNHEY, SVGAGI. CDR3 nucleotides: TGTGCCAGCAAGCCTAGTTGGTTCCCAGATACGCAGTATTTT. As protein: CASKPSWFPDTQYF.

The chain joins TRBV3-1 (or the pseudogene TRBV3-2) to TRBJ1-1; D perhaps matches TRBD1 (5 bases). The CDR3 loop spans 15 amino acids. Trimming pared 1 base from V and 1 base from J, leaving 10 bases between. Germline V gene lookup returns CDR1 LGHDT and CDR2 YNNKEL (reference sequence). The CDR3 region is CASSQVFGANTEAFF. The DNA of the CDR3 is TGTGCCAGCAGCCAAGTGTTTGGGGCGAACACTGAAGCTTTCTTT.

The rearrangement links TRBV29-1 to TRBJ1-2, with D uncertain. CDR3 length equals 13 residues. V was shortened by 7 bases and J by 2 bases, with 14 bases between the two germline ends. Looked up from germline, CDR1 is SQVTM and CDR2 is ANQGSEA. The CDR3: CSALPAGNYGYTF. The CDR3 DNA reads TGCAGCGCCTTGCCGGCCGGGAACTATGGCTACACCTTC. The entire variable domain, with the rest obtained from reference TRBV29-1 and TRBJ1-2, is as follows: SAVISQKPSRDICQRGTSLTIQCQVDSQVTMMFWYRQQPGQSLTLIATANQGSEATYESGFVIDKFPISRPNLTFSTLTVSNMSPEDSSIYLCSALPAGNYGYTFGSGTRLTVV.

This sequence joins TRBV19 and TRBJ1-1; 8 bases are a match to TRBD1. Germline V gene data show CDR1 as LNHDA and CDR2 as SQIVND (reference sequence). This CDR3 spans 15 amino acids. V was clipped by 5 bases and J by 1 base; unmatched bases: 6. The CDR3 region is CASSLTGTGNTEAFF. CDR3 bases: TGTGCCAGTAGTTTAACCGGGACAGGGAACACTGAAGCTTTCTTT.

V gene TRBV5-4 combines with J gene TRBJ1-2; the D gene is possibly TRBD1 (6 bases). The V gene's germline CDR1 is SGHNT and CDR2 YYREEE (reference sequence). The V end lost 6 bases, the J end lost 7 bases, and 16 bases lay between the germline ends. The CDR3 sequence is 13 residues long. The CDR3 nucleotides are TGTGCCAGCAATTTCTTTGGAGGGGGTGGCTACACCTTC. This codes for CASNFFGGGGYTF.

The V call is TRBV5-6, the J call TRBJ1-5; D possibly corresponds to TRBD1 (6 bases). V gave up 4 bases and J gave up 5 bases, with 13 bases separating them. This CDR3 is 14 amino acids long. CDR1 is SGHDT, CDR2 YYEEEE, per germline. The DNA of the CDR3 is TGTGCCAGCAGCCTCAGGGACAACTATCAGCCCCAGCATTTT. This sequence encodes CASSLRDNYQPQHF.

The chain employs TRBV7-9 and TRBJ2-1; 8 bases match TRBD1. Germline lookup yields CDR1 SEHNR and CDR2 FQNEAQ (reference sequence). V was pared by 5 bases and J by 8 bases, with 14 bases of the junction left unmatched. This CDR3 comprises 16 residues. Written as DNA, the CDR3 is TGTGCCAGCAGCCGAACCGCCGGGACAGGTAGCGATGAGCAGTTCTTC. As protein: CASSRTAGTGSDEQFF.

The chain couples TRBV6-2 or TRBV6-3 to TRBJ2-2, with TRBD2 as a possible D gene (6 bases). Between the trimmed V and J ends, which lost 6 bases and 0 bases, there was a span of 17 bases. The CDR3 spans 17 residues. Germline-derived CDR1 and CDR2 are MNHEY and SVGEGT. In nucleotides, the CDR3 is TGTGCCAGCAGCCCAATTAGCGGTACGGCGAACACCGGGGAGCTGTTTTTT. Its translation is CASSPISGTANTGELFF.

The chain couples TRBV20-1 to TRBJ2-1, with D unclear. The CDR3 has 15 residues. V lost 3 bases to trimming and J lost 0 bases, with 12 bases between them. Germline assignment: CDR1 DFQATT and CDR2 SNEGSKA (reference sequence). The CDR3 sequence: CSASVAWGSYNEQFF. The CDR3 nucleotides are TGCAGTGCTAGTGTGGCCTGGGGCTCCTACAATGAGCAGTTCTTC.

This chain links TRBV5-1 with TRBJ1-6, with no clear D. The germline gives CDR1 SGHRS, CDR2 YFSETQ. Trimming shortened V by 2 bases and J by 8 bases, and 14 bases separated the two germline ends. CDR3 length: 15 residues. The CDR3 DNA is TGCGCCAGCAGCTTAAGACTAGAGAGGGATTCACCCCTCCACTTT. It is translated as CASSLRLERDSPLHF.

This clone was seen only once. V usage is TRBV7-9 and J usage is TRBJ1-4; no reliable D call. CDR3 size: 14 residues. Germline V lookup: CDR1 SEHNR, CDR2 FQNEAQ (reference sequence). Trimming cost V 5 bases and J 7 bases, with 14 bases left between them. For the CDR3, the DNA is TGTGCCAGCAGCCCCACCGGGGATGGTGAAAAACTGTTTTTT. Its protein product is CASSPTGDGEKLFF.

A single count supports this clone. The CDR3 bases are TGTGCCAGCTTAACGAGAAACACCATATATTTT. Translating gives CASLTRNTIYF. The chain carries TRBV2 and TRBJ1-3, with unresolved D. V was trimmed by 8 bases and J by 5 bases, leaving 7 bases between them. From germline, CDR1 is SNHLY and CDR2 FYNNEI. This CDR3 spans 11 amino acids. Combining the CDR3 with reference TRBV2 and TRBJ1-3 gives the whole variable domain EPEVTQTPSHQVTQMGQEVILRCVPISNHLYFYWYRQILGQKVEFLVSFYNNEISEKSEIFDDQFSVERPDGSNFTLKIRSTKLEDSAMYFCASLTRNTIYFGEGSWLTVV.

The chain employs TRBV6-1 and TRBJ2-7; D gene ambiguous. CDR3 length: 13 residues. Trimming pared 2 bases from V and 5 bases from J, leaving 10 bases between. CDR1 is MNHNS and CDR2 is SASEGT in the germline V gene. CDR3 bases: TGTGCCAGCAGTGAAAGGATAGGACACGAGCAGTACTTC. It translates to CASSERIGHEQYF.

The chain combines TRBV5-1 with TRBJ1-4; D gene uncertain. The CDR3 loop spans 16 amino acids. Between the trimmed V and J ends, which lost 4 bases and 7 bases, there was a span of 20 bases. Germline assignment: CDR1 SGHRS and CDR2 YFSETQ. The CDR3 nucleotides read TGCGCCAGCAGCCCAGGAACCTCGGCGGTCGGTGAAAAACTGTTTTTT. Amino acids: CASSPGTSAVGEKLFF. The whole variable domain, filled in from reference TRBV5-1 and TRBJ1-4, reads KAGVTQTPRYLIKTRGQQVTLSCSPISGHRSVSWYQQTPGQGLQFLFEYFSETQRNKGNFPGRFSGRQFSNSRSEMNVSTLELGDSALYLCASSPGTSAVGEKLFFGSGTQLSVL.

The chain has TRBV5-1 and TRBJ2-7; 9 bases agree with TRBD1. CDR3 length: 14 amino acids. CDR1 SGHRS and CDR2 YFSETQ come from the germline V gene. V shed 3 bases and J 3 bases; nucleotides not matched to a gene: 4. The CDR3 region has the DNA TGCGCCAGCAGCTGGGGACAGGGAGACTACGAGCAGTACTTC. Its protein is CASSWGQGDYEQYF.

CDR3: CASSQRKRYGYTF. Here the CDR3 DNA reads TGTGCCAGCAGCCAACGTAAACGATATGGCTACACCTTC. The chain has TRBV6-5 and TRBJ1-2; D unresolved. CDR1 is MNHEY and CDR2 is SVGAGI in the germline V gene. The germline V and J ends were trimmed by 6 bases and 5 bases, with 13 bases remaining between them. The CDR3 is 13 amino acids.

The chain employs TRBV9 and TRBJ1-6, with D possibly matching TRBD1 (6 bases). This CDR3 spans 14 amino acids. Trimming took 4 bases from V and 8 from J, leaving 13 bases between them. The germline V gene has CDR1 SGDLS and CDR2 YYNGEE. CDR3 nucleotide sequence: TGTGCCAGCAGCCCTCGACAGGAACATTCACCCCTCCACTTT. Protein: CASSPRQEHSPLHF.